Below are 8 T cell receptor beta chains sequenced from a single sample in a study of blood T cell repertoires in COVID-19. Using immunoSEQ multiplex PCR, the repertoire was profiled, and TCRdb retains in-frame clones only, with some absent. The table has 25,000 to 35,000 clones, around 82% seen once. Sequencing was carried out using peripheral blood. These TCRs come from a man at least 80 years old with active or convalescent COVID-19.

This clone has just a few counts. This chain connects TRBV2 to TRBJ2-5; 7 nucleotides agree with TRBD2. CDR1 and CDR2 from the germline V gene are SNHLY and FYNNEI. This CDR3 is 14 amino acids long. V lost 6 bases and J lost 9; bases outside the gene matches: 13. CDR3 DNA: TGTGCCAGCAGGGAGCGGTTAGCGGGTATGGCCCAGTACTTC. Translation: CASRERLAGMAQYF.

This clone was counted between two and nine times. The rearrangement uses TRBV19 and TRBJ1-1; 7 bases are a match to TRBD1. Unmatched junction bases numbered 22, after V lost 8 bases and J lost 10 bases. Germline CDR1 is LNHDA and CDR2 is SQIVND (reference sequence). This CDR3 is built from 16 residues. The CDR3 reads CASSDRVGLGDRGAFF. DNA for the CDR3: TGTGCCAGTTCAGACAGGGTTGGCCTAGGGGATAGAGGAGCTTTCTTT.

The V gene is TRBV12-3 or TRBV12-4, the J gene TRBJ2-3; D ambiguous. The CDR3 sequence is 13 residues long. V lost 3 bases and J 4 bases, leaving 8 bases between the germline ends. The CDR3 nucleotides read TGTGCCAGCAGTTTCCTAGTTGCAGATACGCAGTATTTT. This translates into CASSFLVADTQYF.

This clone was recorded a few times. The chain employs TRBV6-1 and TRBJ2-7, with TRBD1 matching 7 bases. Germline V gene data show CDR1 as MNHNS and CDR2 as SASEGT. This CDR3 comprises 17 residues. V lost 0 bases and J lost 2; bases outside the gene matches: 10. CDR3 in amino acids: CASSEAGPGTAPYEQYF. The CDR3 nucleotides read TGTGCCAGCAGTGAAGCTGGCCCCGGGACAGCACCCTACGAGCAGTACTTC.

The chain joins TRBV5-5 to TRBJ2-6; possible D gene TRBD2, 6 bases. Trimming removed 9 bases at V and 0 bases at J, with 16 bases between. Per germline, CDR1 SGHKS and CDR2 YYEKEE (reference sequence). The CDR3 totals 16 residues. The CDR3 reads CATRRDGSSGANVLTF. DNA for the CDR3: TGTGCCACGCGACGGGACGGGAGCTCTGGGGCCAACGTCCTGACTTTC.

This rearrangement joins TRBV5-6 to TRBJ2-5; D is unresolved. Germline V gives CDR1 SGHDT, CDR2 YYEEEE. The CDR3 length is 11 residues. Trimming removed 4 bases at V and 5 bases at J, with 6 bases between. The CDR3 coding sequence is TGTGCCAGCAGCCGTCTGGAGACCCAGTACTTC. This gives the protein CASSRLETQYF.

CDR3 in amino acids: CASSLRPDFSGANVLTF. The DNA for the CDR3 is TGTGCCAGCAGCTTAAGGCCAGACTTCTCTGGGGCCAACGTCCTGACTTTC. The V and J genes are TRBV7-3 and TRBJ2-6; no clear D. Trimming removed 1 base at V and 0 bases at J, with 10 bases between. The CDR3 runs 17 residues. The V gene's germline CDR1 is SGHTA and CDR2 FQGTGA. The full variable domain, with the rest looked up from reference TRBV7-3 and TRBJ2-6, is GAGVSQTPSNKVTEKGKYVELRCDPISGHTALYWYRQSLGQGPEFLIYFQGTGAADDSGLPNDRFFAVRPEGSVSTLKIQRTERGDSAVYLCASSLRPDFSGANVLTFGAGSRLTVL.

This clone was observed a single time. This sequence joins TRBV10-1 and TRBJ2-1; TRBD1 matches 9 bases. Trimming cost V 2 bases and J 4 bases; bases outside gene matches: 3. Germline V gene data show CDR1 as WNHNN and CDR2 as SYGVQD (reference sequence). The CDR3 has 15 residues. The CDR3 sequence is CASSERQGGYNEQFF. The CDR3 DNA sequence: TGCGCCAGCAGTGAGCGACAGGGGGGGTACAATGAGCAGTTCTTC.